These 16 T cell receptor beta chains came from one sample sequenced in a study of neurological immune-mediated disorders. TCRdb reprocessed the 5' RACE reads via MiXCR and lists one record per CDR3 protein. Among about 65,000 distinct CDR3 sequences listed, over 4% were seen once. Source material: PBMCs. The origin of the receptors is a man aged 45-65 years with multiple sclerosis.

This clonotype was picked up many times. One end of the junction fails to match germline, which may point to a read error. V usage is TRBV3-1 and J usage is TRBJ2-7; D is tentatively TRBD1 or TRBD2 (5 bases each). The CDR3 runs to 10 residues. Germline loops: CDR1 LGHDT, CDR2 YNNKEL (reference sequence). The CDR3 spells CASSQDGGGF. As DNA, the CDR3 is TGTGCCAGCAGCCAGGACGGTGGGGGATTC.

This clonotype was seen ten or more times. The rearrangement joins TRBV28 to TRBJ2-2; no definite D call. Germline values: CDR1 MDHEN, CDR2 SYDVKM. The CDR3 sequence is 13 residues long. V was trimmed by 1 base and J by 4 bases, leaving 4 bases between them. The CDR3 protein is CASSLYGTGELFF. Here the CDR3 DNA reads TGTGCCAGCAGTTTATACGGCACCGGGGAGCTGTTTTTT.

This clonotype was counted many times. The rearrangement joins TRBV15 to TRBJ1-4; unclear D gene. V was shortened by 0 bases and J by 10 bases, with 15 bases between the two germline ends. CDR1 and CDR2 (germline): LNHNV, YYDKDF (reference sequence). This CDR3 has 15 amino acids. This CDR3 reads CATSREQRGYGKLFF. The CDR3 DNA reads as TGTGCCACCAGCAGAGAGCAGCGAGGTTATGGAAAACTGTTTTTT.

The table lists this clonotype with many counts. This sequence joins TRBV5-1 and TRBJ2-5; no reliable D call. Trimming shortened V by 5 bases and J by 7 bases, and 12 bases separated the two germline ends. Germline assignment: CDR1 SGHRS and CDR2 YFSETQ. The CDR3 consists of 12 residues. The CDR3 is CASRSQSGTQYF. For the CDR3, the DNA is TGCGCCAGCAGGTCCCAGTCCGGGACCCAGTACTTC. The complete variable domain, with remaining parts taken from reference TRBV5-1 and TRBJ2-5, reads KAGVTQTPRYLIKTRGQQVTLSCSPISGHRSVSWYQQTPGQGLQFLFEYFSETQRNKGNFPGRFSGRQFSNSRSEMNVSTLELGDSALYLCASRSQSGTQYFGPGTRLLVL.

This clonotype was seen repeatedly, ten times or more. The V gene is TRBV4-3, the J gene TRBJ1-2, with TRBD1 matching 12 bases. This CDR3 is built from 15 residues. The V segment lost 4 bases and the J segment 4 bases; nucleotides outside the gene matches: 4. Germline assignment: CDR1 LGHNA and CDR2 YSLEER. CDR3 sequence: CASSPGTGGGYGYTF. CDR3 nucleotide sequence: TGCGCCAGCAGCCCCGGGACAGGGGGCGGCTATGGCTACACCTTC.

Turning to this clonotype: Its ends do not fully match the called genes, so a read error is possible. This sequence joins TRBV5-1 and TRBJ1-5, with TRBD1 as a possible D gene (5 bases). Per the germline V gene, CDR1 is SGHRS and CDR2 is YFSETQ. The CDR3 has 19 amino acids. The CDR3 bases are TGCGCCAGCAGCCCACGGGGAGGGGTCACCACGAGCAATTATCAGCCCCAGAATTTT. It translates to CASSPRGGVTTSNYQPQNF.

In regard to this clonotype: Germline is not matched at one junction end, which may reflect a read error. The gene calls are TRBV5-1 and TRBJ1-6; the D gene is possibly TRBD1 (6 bases). The germline CDR1 and CDR2 sequences are SGHRS and YFSETQ. This CDR3 contains 15 residues. CDR3 bases: TGCGCCAGCAGCCCGTTCAAGGGGGTGAATTCACCCCTCAACTTT. Encoded protein: CASSPFKGVNSPLNF.

This chain joins TRBV5-1 and TRBJ2-7; no clear D gene. This CDR3 is 15 amino acids long. V lost 0 bases to trimming and J lost 3 bases, with 13 bases between them. The germline gives CDR1 SGHRS, CDR2 YFSETQ. CDR3 in DNA: TGCGCCAGCAGCTTGGAACCGGGTGTCGGCTACGAGCAGTACTTC. Translation: CASSLEPGVGYEQYF.

A note on this clonotype: At one end the junction does not follow the germline gene, possibly because of a read error. The V gene is TRBV6-1, the J gene TRBJ1-6; D uncertain. The germline V gene has CDR1 MNHNS and CDR2 SASEGT. The CDR3 totals 12 residues. CDR3 sequence: CANSDFNSPLNF. For the CDR3, the DNA is TGTGCCAACAGTGATTTCAATTCACCCCTCAACTTT.

This clonotype was recorded many times. This chain joins TRBV6-5 and TRBJ1-1; 12 bases are shared with TRBD1. This CDR3 comprises 14 residues. Germline-derived CDR1 and CDR2 are MNHEY and SVGAGI. V was pared by 5 bases and J by 8 bases, with 6 bases of the junction left unmatched. CDR3 coding DNA: TGTGCCAGCAGTAACGAGGGACAGGGGGCGGAAGCTTTCTTT. It yields the protein CASSNEGQGAEAFF.

This clonotype was observed a few times. The conserved phenylalanine or tryptophan normally closing the CDR3 is absent here, so this likely arose from a read error. The V gene is TRBV10-2, the J gene TRBJ2-7; unclear D gene. The CDR3 contains 15 residues. Germline V gives CDR1 WSHSY, CDR2 SAAADI. V lost 3 bases and J 3 bases, leaving 15 bases between the germline ends. DNA of the CDR3: TGCGCCAGCAGTGAAGTGCTGGGCAGTCTCTACGAGCAGTACAAC. It is translated as CASSEVLGSLYEQYN.

This clonotype was recorded at least ten times. V and J are TRBV5-6 and TRBJ1-3, with 7 nucleotides matching TRBD1. From germline, CDR1 is SGHDT and CDR2 YYEEEE. Trimming at V came to 3 bases and at J to 4 bases, leaving 13 bases not matched to a gene. The CDR3 contains 17 residues. DNA of the CDR3: TGTGCCAGCAGCTCAGGGACAGTCCGGGCGTCAGGAAACACCATATATTTT. It codes for CASSSGTVRASGNTIYF.

There are many counts of this clonotype. This sequence joins TRBV6-2 or TRBV6-3 and TRBJ2-7; 7 bases agree with TRBD2. Per the germline V gene, CDR1 is MNHEY and CDR2 is SVGEGT. The trim removed 8 bases at V and 6 bases at J, leaving 16 bases unmatched. This CDR3 is 15 amino acids long. The CDR3 reads CASRKGGPSRGEQYF. CDR3 in DNA: TGTGCCAGCCGAAAGGGAGGGCCGAGTCGAGGCGAGCAGTACTTC.

This clonotype appeared many times. This chain links TRBV4-1 with TRBJ1-6; no clear D. This CDR3 region has 12 residues. Germline assignment: CDR1 MGHRA and CDR2 YSYEKL. The V end lost 3 bases, the J end lost 7 bases, and 4 bases lay between the germline ends. CDR3 sequence: CASSQANSPLHF. Here the CDR3 DNA reads TGCGCCAGCAGCCAGGCGAATTCACCCCTCCACTTT.

This clonotype was recorded at least ten times. The rearrangement uses TRBV7-6 and TRBJ2-3; possibly TRBD2 for D (5 bases). The CDR3 contains 16 residues. V dropped 5 bases and J dropped 5 bases, with 20 bases sitting between them. The germline V gene encodes CDR1 SGHVS and CDR2 FNYEAQ. The CDR3 coding sequence is TGTGCCAGCAGCCAACCGCCGGACTCCGGCAGAGATACGCAGTATTTT. The encoded protein is CASSQPPDSGRDTQYF.

The table lists this clonotype with many counts. The chain combines TRBV12-3 or TRBV12-4 with TRBJ2-1; 9 nucleotides align to TRBD1. After removal of 6 bases from V and 4 bases from J, the junction contained 7 bases not matched to a gene. The CDR3 is made up of 15 amino acids. CDR3 loop: CASRPGQGAYNEQFF. CDR3 in DNA: TGTGCCAGCAGGCCGGGACAGGGAGCGTACAATGAGCAGTTCTTC.